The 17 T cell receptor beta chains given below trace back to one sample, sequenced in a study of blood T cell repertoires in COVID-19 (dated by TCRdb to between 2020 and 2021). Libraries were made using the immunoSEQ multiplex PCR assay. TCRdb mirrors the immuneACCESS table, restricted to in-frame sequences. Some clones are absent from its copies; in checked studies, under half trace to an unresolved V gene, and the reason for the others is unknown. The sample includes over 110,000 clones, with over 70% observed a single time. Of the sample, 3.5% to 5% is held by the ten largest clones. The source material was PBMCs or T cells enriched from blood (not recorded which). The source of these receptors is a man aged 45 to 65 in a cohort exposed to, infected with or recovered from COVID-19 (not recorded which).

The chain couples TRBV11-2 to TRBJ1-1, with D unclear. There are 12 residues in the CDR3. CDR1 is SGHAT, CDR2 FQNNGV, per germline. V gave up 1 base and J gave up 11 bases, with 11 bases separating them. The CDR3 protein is CASSLGTAGAFF. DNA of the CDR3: TGTGCCAGCAGCTTAGGGACGGCGGGCGCTTTCTTT.

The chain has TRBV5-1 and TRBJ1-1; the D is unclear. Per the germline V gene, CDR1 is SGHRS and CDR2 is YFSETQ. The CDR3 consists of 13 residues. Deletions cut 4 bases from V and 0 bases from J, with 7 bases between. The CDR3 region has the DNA TGCGCCAGCAGCCAACAGTTGAACACTGAAGCTTTCTTT. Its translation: CASSQQLNTEAFF.

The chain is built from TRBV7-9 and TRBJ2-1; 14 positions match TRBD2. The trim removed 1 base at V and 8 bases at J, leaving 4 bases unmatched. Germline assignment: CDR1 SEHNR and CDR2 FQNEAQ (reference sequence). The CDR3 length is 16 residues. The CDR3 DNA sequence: TGTGCCAGCAGCTTAGGACTAGCGGGGGGGCACGATGAGCAGTTCTTC. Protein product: CASSLGLAGGHDEQFF. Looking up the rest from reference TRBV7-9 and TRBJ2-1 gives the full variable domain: DTGVSQNPRHKITKRGQNVTFRCDPISEHNRLYWYRQTLGQGPEFLTYFQNEAQLEKSRLLSDRFSAERPKGSFSTLEIQRTEQGDSAMYLCASSLGLAGGHDEQFFGPGTRLTVL.

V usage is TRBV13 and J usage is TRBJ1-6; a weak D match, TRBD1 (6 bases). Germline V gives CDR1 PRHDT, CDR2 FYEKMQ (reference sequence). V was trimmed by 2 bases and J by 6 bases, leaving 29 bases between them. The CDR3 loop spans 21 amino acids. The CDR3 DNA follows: TGTGCCAGCAGCTTATCTCAGAGGGGCGTGGCAGGGGCGGAAATTAATTCACCCCTCCACTTT. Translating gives CASSLSQRGVAGAEINSPLHF.

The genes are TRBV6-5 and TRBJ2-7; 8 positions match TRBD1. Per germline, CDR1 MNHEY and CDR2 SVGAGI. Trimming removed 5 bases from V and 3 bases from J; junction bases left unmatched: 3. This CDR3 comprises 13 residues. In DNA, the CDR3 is TGTGCCAGCAGTCTAGGACAGGGCTACGAGCAGTACTTC. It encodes CASSLGQGYEQYF.

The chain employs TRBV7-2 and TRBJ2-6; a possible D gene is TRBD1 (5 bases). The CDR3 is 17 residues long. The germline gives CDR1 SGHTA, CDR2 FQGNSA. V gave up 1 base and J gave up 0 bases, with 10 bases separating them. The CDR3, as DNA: TGTGCCAGCAGCTTAGGCAGGGCGAACTCTGGGGCCAACGTCCTGACTTTC. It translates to CASSLGRANSGANVLTF.

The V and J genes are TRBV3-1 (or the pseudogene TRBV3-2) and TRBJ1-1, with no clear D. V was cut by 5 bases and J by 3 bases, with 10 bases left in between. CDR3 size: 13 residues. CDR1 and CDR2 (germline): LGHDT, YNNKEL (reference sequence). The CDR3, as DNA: TGTGCCAGCAGCTCCATCGGAGACACTGAAGCTTTCTTT. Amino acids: CASSSIGDTEAFF.

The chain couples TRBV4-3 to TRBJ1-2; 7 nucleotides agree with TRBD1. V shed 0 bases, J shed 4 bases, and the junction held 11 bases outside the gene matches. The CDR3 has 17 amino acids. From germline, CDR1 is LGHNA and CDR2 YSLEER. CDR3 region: CASSQDHLGGRGYGYTF. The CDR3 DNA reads TGCGCCAGCAGCCAAGATCATTTAGGGGGCCGTGGCTATGGCTACACCTTC.

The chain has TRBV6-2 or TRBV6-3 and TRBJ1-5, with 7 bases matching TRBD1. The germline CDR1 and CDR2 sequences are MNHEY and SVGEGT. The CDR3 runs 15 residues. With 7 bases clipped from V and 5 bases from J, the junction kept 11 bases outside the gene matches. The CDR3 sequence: CASTPRQGWDQPQHF. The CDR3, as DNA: TGTGCCAGCACCCCCCGACAGGGCTGGGATCAGCCCCAGCATTTT.

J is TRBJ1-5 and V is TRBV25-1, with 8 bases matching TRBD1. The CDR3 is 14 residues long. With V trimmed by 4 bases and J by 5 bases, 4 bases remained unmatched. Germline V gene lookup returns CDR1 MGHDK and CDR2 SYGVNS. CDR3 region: CASSAGQGDQPQHF. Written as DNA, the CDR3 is TGTGCCAGCAGTGCCGGACAGGGTGATCAGCCCCAGCATTTT.

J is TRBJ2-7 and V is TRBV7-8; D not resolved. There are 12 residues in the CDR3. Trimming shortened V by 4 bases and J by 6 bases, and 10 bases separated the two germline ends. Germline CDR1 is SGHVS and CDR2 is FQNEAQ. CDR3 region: CASSSPSTEQYF. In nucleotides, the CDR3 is TGTGCCAGCAGCTCCCCCTCTACCGAGCAGTACTTC.

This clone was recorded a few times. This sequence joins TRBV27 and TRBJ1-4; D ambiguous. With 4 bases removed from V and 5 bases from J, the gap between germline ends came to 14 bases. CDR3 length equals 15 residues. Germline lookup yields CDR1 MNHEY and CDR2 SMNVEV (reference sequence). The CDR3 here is CASSSGSRPNEKLFF. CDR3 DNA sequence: TGTGCCAGCAGTTCCGGGTCTCGGCCCAATGAAAAACTGTTTTTT.

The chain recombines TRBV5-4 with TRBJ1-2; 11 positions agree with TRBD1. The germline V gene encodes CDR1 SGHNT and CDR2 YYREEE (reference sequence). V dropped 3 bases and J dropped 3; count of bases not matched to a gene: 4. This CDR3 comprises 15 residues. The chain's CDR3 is CASSSRTGGDYGYTF. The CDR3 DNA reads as TGTGCCAGCAGCTCCAGGACAGGGGGCGACTATGGCTACACCTTC.

The CDR3 coding sequence is TGCGCCAGCAGCTCCGGACTAGCGGGCAGCACAGATACGCAGTATTTT. It specifies CASSSGLAGSTDTQYF. This rearrangement joins TRBV5-1 to TRBJ2-3, with 11 nucleotides matching TRBD2. With V trimmed by 3 bases and J by 0 bases, 3 bases remained unmatched. CDR3 length: 16 residues. Germline assignment: CDR1 SGHRS and CDR2 YFSETQ. Using reference TRBV5-1 and TRBJ2-3 for the parts outside the CDR3, the full variable domain is KAGVTQTPRYLIKTRGQQVTLSCSPISGHRSVSWYQQTPGQGLQFLFEYFSETQRNKGNFPGRFSGRQFSNSRSEMNVSTLELGDSALYLCASSSGLAGSTDTQYFGPGTRLTVL.

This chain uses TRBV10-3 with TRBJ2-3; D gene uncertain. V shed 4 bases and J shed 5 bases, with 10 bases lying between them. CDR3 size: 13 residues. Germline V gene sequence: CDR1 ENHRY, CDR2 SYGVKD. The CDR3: CAISGHSQDTQYF. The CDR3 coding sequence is TGTGCCATCAGTGGGCATAGCCAAGATACGCAGTATTTT.

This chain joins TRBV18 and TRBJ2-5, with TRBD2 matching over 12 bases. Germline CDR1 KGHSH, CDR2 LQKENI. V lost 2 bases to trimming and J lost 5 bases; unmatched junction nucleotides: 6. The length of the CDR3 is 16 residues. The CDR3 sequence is CASSPASGRAGETQYF. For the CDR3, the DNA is TGTGCCAGCTCACCAGCTAGCGGGAGGGCCGGGGAGACCCAGTACTTC.

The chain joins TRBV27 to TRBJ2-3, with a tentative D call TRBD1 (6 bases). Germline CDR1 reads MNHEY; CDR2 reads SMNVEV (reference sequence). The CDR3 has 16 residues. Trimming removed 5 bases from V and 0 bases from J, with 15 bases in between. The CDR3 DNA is TGTGCCAGCAGTCCCACAGGGCTTCTGAGCACAGATACGCAGTATTTT. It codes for CASSPTGLLSTDTQYF.